A selection of T cell receptor beta chains follows, all from one sample in a study of cytomegalovirus exposure and HLA in healthy donors. Profiled with immunoSEQ multiplex PCR; TCRdb holds only in-frame clones, not every one. Of some 150,000 clones listed, around 80% are singletons. Sequencing used PBMCs. Receptors were obtained from a man younger than 35 in good health and CMV-seropositive. Each CDR3 is given with its conserved first and last residue. The D gene is left open where the match is weak. Not every row has a clone size; where given, it reads once, few, many or a size class.

TRBD1	TRBV2	NA	TRBJ2-2	TGTGCCAGCACCTCAACGGGACAGGGTCCTCCGTCGAACACCGGGGAGCTGTTTTTT	CASTSTGQGPPSNTGELFF
NA	TRBV5-1	NA	TRBJ2-1	TGCGCCAGCAGCTTGACTAGCACCTACAATGAGCAGTTCTTC	CASSLTSTYNEQFF
TRBD2	TRBV25-1	NA	TRBJ2-5	TGTGCCAGCGGCTCCCGCAATTCCGGGACTAGAGGGGAGACCCAGTACTTC	CASGSRNSGTRGETQYF
TRBD2	TRBV7-9	NA	TRBJ2-2	TGTGCCAGCAGCTTATCGCGGGAGGGCCCCCCCACCGGGGAGCTGTTTTTT	CASSLSREGPPTGELFF
NA	TRBV7-8	NA	TRBJ2-3	TGTGCCAGCAGCTTAGTCTCCCTAGTAGATACGCAGTATTTT	CASSLVSLVDTQYF
TRBD2	TRBV28	NA	TRBJ2-1	TGTGCCAGCATTTTAGCGGGAGGGGGTATAACGGAGCAGTTCTTC	CASILAGGGITEQFF
NA	TRBV27	once	TRBJ2-2	TGTGCCAGCAGCCTACTAGGGATCACCGGGGAGCTGTTTTTT	CASSLLGITGELFF
TRBD2	TRBV5-1	NA	TRBJ2-7	TGCGCCAGCAGCGACAGCCCTAGCGGGAGGGCCCTCTCAGAGCAGTACTTC	CASSDSPSGRALSEQYF
NA	TRBV19	once	TRBJ2-3	TGTGCCAGTAGTATAGACAGGTCCACAGATACGCAGTATTTT	CASSIDRSTDTQYF
NA	TRBV4-1	NA	TRBJ1-1	TGCGCCAGCAGCCAAGAAGGCCTCCGGGACACTGAAGCTTTCTTT	CASSQEGLRDTEAFF
TRBD1	TRBV7-9	NA	TRBJ1-1	TGTGCCAGCAGGCCGGGACAGGGGAACTCTGAAGCTTTCTTT	CASRPGQGNSEAFF
TRBD1	TRBV4-1	NA	TRBJ2-7	TGCGCCAGCAGAGACCGGGACAGGGGTAGTTACGAGCAGTACTTC	CASRDRDRGSYEQYF
NA	TRBV27	NA	TRBJ2-7	TGTGCCAGCAGTTTAGGACAGAATTACGAGCAGTACTTC	CASSLGQNYEQYF
TRBD1	TRBV2	NA	TRBJ1-2	TGTGCCAGCAGCCAGACAGGGAGCTATGGCTACACCTTC	CASSQTGSYGYTF
TRBD1	TRBV12-5	NA	TRBJ2-5	TGTGCTAGTGCCCAGGTGACAGGGATGGGGCAAGAGACCCAGTACTTC	CASAQVTGMGQETQYF
TRBD1	TRBV15	NA	TRBJ1-1	TGTGCCACCAGCAACCCCCCGGGACAGGGTAGGATGAACACTGAAGCTTTCTTT	CATSNPPGQGRMNTEAFF
TRBD1	TRBV20-1	NA	TRBJ2-4	TGCAGTGCTGGTGACAGGGGCCCCTACTTC	CSAGDRGPYF
TRBD1	TRBV5-1	once	TRBJ2-7	TGCGCCAGCAGCTTTCTGGACAGGGGAAGCGAGCAGTACTTC	CASSFLDRGSEQYF
NA	TRBV2	few	TRBJ2-2	TGTGCCAGCAGTGTTCTACCCACCGGGGAGCTGTTTTTT	CASSVLPTGELFF
NA	TRBV4-2	NA	TRBJ2-7	TGTGCCAGCAGCCAAGTGGAGGGGGCGACGAGTACCAAGCAGTACTTC	CASSQVEGATSTKQYF
TRBD1	TRBV5-1	NA	TRBJ1-5	TGCGCCAGCAGCTGGACAGGGGTGGATCAGCCCCAGCATTTT	CASSWTGVDQPQHF
TRBD2	TRBV5-1	NA	TRBJ2-3	TGCGCCAGCAGCCCGAGACTAGCGAGCACAGATACGCAGTATTTT	CASSPRLASTDTQYF
TRBD1	TRBV27	NA	TRBJ2-1	TGTGCCAGCAGTTTAGGGACAGGGTGGGACAATGAGCAGTTCTTC	CASSLGTGWDNEQFF
TRBD1	TRBV29-1	few	TRBJ2-2	TGCAGCGTTGAAGCACCGTCTGGACAGGGGATAGGCGGGGAGCTGTTTTTT	CSVEAPSGQGIGGELFF
TRBD1	TRBV25-1	NA	TRBJ2-5	TGTGCCAGCAGTGATCCAACACAGGGGCCCCAACCCTGGGAGACCCAGTACTTC	CASSDPTQGPQPWETQYF
TRBD2	TRBV19	NA	TRBJ2-1	TGTGCCAGTAGTATAGATACTAGCGGGAGAGAATCCTACAATGAGCAGTTCTTC	CASSIDTSGRESYNEQFF
NA	TRBV7-9	NA	TRBJ1-4	TGTGCCAGCAGCCACCCACAGGGTTGGCGTGAAAAACTGTTTTTT	CASSHPQGWREKLFF
TRBD2	TRBV9	NA	TRBJ2-3	TGTGCCAGCAGCACGGGACTATGGGGGACAGATACGCAGTATTTT	CASSTGLWGTDTQYF
NA	TRBV2	NA	TRBJ2-1	TGTGCCAGCAGCCTGACTAAGGGAGCGGTCTACAATGAGCAGTTCTTC	CASSLTKGAVYNEQFF
NA	TRBV2	NA	TRBJ1-3	TGTGCCAGCAGTGGGGGGGGATCTGGAAACACCATATATTTT	CASSGGGSGNTIYF
TRBD2	TRBV6-1	NA	TRBJ2-3	TGTGCCAGCAGTGAGGTAGCGGGAGGTGCCACAGATACGCAGTATTTT	CASSEVAGGATDTQYF
TRBD1	TRBV7-9	NA	TRBJ1-1	TGTGCCACCTCCCCGAGGGCGCAGGGGGCACGGTATACTTTCTTT	CATSPRAQGARYTFF
NA	TRBV30	NA	TRBJ1-6	TGTGCCTGGAGTGGAGAAGTCCGAAATTCACCCCTCCACTTT	CAWSGEVRNSPLHF
NA	TRBV7-2	NA	TRBJ2-7	TGTGCCAGCAGCTTAGGGGGCGTTAGCGAGCAGTACTTC	CASSLGGVSEQYF
TRBD1	TRBV7-8	NA	TRBJ1-2	TGTGCCAGCAGCCTCCGGACAGGTAGCTACACCTTC	CASSLRTGSYTF
TRBD2	TRBV29-1	NA	TRBJ2-1	TGCAGCGTTGAAGATTGGACTAGCGGGAGGGGGGTTGAGCAGTTCTTC	CSVEDWTSGRGVEQFF
NA	TRBV4-2	NA	TRBJ2-2	TGTGCCAGCAGCCAAGCAATTAGGGAGACCGGGGAGCTGTTTTTT	CASSQAIRETGELFF
TRBD1	TRBV25-1	few	TRBJ1-1	TGTGCCAGCAGTAAACACTCTGGACAGGGAACTGAAGCTTTCTTT	CASSKHSGQGTEAFF
NA	TRBV7-9	NA	TRBJ1-2	TGTGCCAGCAGCGGACTGGGCCCTAACTATGGCTACACCTTC	CASSGLGPNYGYTF
NA	TRBV6-1	NA	TRBJ1-3	TGTGCCAGTCCGCCTAGCTCTGGAAACACCATATATTTT	CASPPSSGNTIYF
TRBD1	TRBV28	NA	TRBJ2-1	TGTGCCACCCGTGGGGGACAGGTAAACAATGAGCAGTTCTTC	CATRGGQVNNEQFF
NA	TRBV7-9	NA	TRBJ1-2	TGTGCCAGCAGCTTGGAGAGGGGGAGTCGAGATGGCTACACCTTC	CASSLERGSRDGYTF
NA	TRBV5-1	NA	TRBJ2-7	TGCGCCAGCAGCTTCGAACCTGAAAAGGGGGAGCAGTACTTC	CASSFEPEKGEQYF
NA	TRBV5-1	NA	TRBJ2-2	TGCGCCAGCAGCGTGGAAGGGGGAAAGTCCGGGGAGCTGTTTTTT	CASSVEGGKSGELFF
TRBD1	TRBV9	once	TRBJ1-3	TGTGCCAGCAGCGTCCGACCGGGACAGGGGACTGGAAACACCATATATTTT	CASSVRPGQGTGNTIYF
TRBD1	TRBV6-6	NA	TRBJ2-7	TGTGCCAGCAGCTATGGACAGGGCGGCGAGCAGTACTTC	CASSYGQGGEQYF
NA	TRBV6-1	NA	TRBJ2-5	TGTGCCAGCACCGTTTTAATCGTGGGGCGCAAGACCCAGTACTTC	CASTVLIVGRKTQYF
TRBD2	TRBV15	once	TRBJ2-5	TGTGCCACCAGCAGAGGGACTAGCGGGAGTGAGACCCAGTACTTC	CATSRGTSGSETQYF
NA	TRBV30	NA	TRBJ1-1	TGTGCCTGGAGTAAGAGGCCTACTGAAGCTTTCTTT	CAWSKRPTEAFF
NA	TRBV27	NA	TRBJ2-7	TGTGCCAGCAGTTGGGGGGACTCCTACGAGCAGTACTTC	CASSWGDSYEQYF
TRBD2	TRBV29-1	once	TRBJ2-3	TGCAGCGGATCAAGACTAGCGCAGGCAGATACGCAGTATTTT	CSGSRLAQADTQYF
NA	TRBV27	NA	TRBJ2-7	TGTGCCAGCAGCCCACAGGGATTCAGCGAGCAGTACTTC	CASSPQGFSEQYF
NA	TRBV7-9	NA	TRBJ2-7	TGTGCCAGCAGCCCCCTCCGGAAAGGCCTAAGAGCGTCCTACGAGCAGTACTTC	CASSPLRKGLRASYEQYF
NA	TRBV28	NA	TRBJ1-2	TGTGCCAGCAGTTTAGGCGTACAGTATGGCTACACCTTC	CASSLGVQYGYTF
NA	TRBV14	NA	TRBJ1-2	TGTGCCAGCAGCCAGGGAGCCAACTATGGCTACACCTTC	CASSQGANYGYTF
TRBD1	TRBV19	NA	TRBJ1-1	TGTGCCAGTAGTGCCGTCCCGGGACAGGGAAACCCTGAAGCTTTCTTT	CASSAVPGQGNPEAFF
NA	TRBV15	NA	TRBJ1-4	TGTGCCACCGCCGGAGAGGGCGTTTACGAAAAACTGTTTTTT	CATAGEGVYEKLFF